These 30 T cell receptor beta chains were all obtained from the same sample, sequenced in a study of T cell responses to AZD1222 COVID-19 vaccine. Method: immunoSEQ multiplex PCR; TCRdb's copy keeps in-frame clones and lacks some. The table has over 150,000 clones, roughly nine tenths seen once; the top ten hold 15% to 20%. The source material was peripheral blood, sampled on day 0 of AZD1222 vaccination. These receptors were collected from an adult in good health.

The rearrangement joins TRBV4-3 to TRBJ1-5, with D uncertain. Germline V gene data show CDR1 as LGHNA and CDR2 as YSLEER. The CDR3 has 13 residues. The V end was cut by 0 bases, the J end by 6 bases, with 6 bases between. The CDR3, as DNA: TGCGCCAGCAGCCAAGATCGGGGTCAGCCCCAGCATTTT. It encodes CASSQDRGQPQHF.

J is TRBJ2-1 and V is TRBV28, with no clear D. Germline V lookup: CDR1 MDHEN, CDR2 SYDVKM. CDR3 length equals 13 residues. The V end was cut by 2 bases, the J end by 8 bases, with 10 bases between. CDR3 residues: CASSLPHLDEQFF. The CDR3 DNA is TGTGCCAGCAGTTTACCCCATCTGGATGAGCAGTTCTTC.

This chain connects TRBV15 to TRBJ1-5, with D hard to call. CDR1 is LNHNV, CDR2 YYDKDF, per germline (reference sequence). V lost 4 bases and J lost 7, with 14 bases in between. CDR3 size: 14 residues. CDR3 protein: CATSTRKTGQPQHF. DNA for the CDR3: TGTGCCACCAGCACCCGAAAGACTGGACAGCCCCAGCATTTT.

This clone appeared once. The chain recombines TRBV5-1 with TRBJ1-6; 7 positions agree with TRBD1. The CDR3 extends over 15 amino acids. Germline assignment: CDR1 SGHRS and CDR2 YFSETQ. V was clipped by 2 bases and J by 8 bases; unmatched bases: 7. The CDR3 here is CASSFIPGTDSPLHF. CDR3 bases: TGCGCCAGCAGCTTTATCCCCGGGACAGATTCACCCCTCCACTTT.

The chain carries TRBV6-5 and TRBJ1-4; D unclear. Germline CDR1 and CDR2: MNHEY and SVGAGI. The V gene lost 6 bases and the J gene lost 13 bases, with 15 bases spanning the gap. The CDR3 has 12 residues. CDR3 amino acids: CASSRGEGLLFF. CDR3 in DNA: TGTGCCAGCAGCCGTGGGGAGGGCCTACTGTTTTTT.

This clone was detected once. This sequence joins TRBV5-1 and TRBJ2-7; 13 bases agree with TRBD2. The J segment lost 4 bases and the V segment lost 9 bases, leaving 13 bases of the junction unmatched. Per germline, CDR1 SGHRS and CDR2 YFSETQ. CDR3 length: 16 residues. This chain's CDR3 is CATSGTSGTGVYEQYF. For the CDR3, the DNA is TGCGCCACATCCGGGACTAGCGGGACGGGGGTATACGAGCAGTACTTC.

The chain has TRBV30 and TRBJ2-3, with D hard to call. Germline V gene sequence: CDR1 GTSNPN, CDR2 SVGIG (reference sequence). V was shortened by 2 bases and J by 4 bases, with 7 bases between the two germline ends. This CDR3 has 12 residues. CDR3 bases: TGTGCCTGGAGTCTAGGGTCAGATACGCAGTATTTT. Residues: CAWSLGSDTQYF.

The CDR3 DNA follows: TGTGCCAGTAGTACCTCGGGGGGAGGTGGTCAGCCCCAGCATTTT. Amino acid sequence: CASSTSGGGGQPQHF. The chain is built from TRBV19 and TRBJ1-5; maybe TRBD1 (5 bases). V dropped 4 bases and J dropped 6 bases, with 16 bases sitting between them. The CDR3 runs to 15 residues. Germline V gives CDR1 LNHDA, CDR2 SQIVND (reference sequence).

This sequence joins TRBV27 and TRBJ1-1; D might be TRBD1 (6 bases). The V end was cut by 3 bases, the J end by 5 bases, with 16 bases between. This CDR3 has 15 amino acids. Germline loops: CDR1 MNHEY, CDR2 SMNVEV (reference sequence). The CDR3 loop reads CASSFRGGYGTEAFF. DNA of the CDR3: TGTGCCAGCAGTTTTAGAGGGGGGTATGGGACTGAAGCTTTCTTT.

The rearrangement uses TRBV4-1 and TRBJ1-1, with TRBD1 as a possible D gene (5 bases). Germline CDR1 reads MGHRA; CDR2 reads YSYEKL. The germline V and J ends were trimmed by 1 base and 5 bases, with 14 bases remaining between them. This CDR3 has 15 amino acids. The CDR3 loop reads CASSQGLRGITEAFF. Written as DNA, the CDR3 is TGCGCCAGCAGCCAAGGCCTGCGGGGGATAACTGAAGCTTTCTTT.

The chain carries TRBV18 and TRBJ2-1, with no clear D. This CDR3 has 13 amino acids. CDR1 KGHSH and CDR2 LQKENI come from the germline V gene. Trimming left V 4 bases short and J 4 bases short, with 8 bases between. The CDR3: CASSLTKYNEQFF. CDR3 in DNA: TGTGCCAGCTCACTTACTAAATACAATGAGCAGTTCTTC. The full variable domain, with the rest looked up from reference TRBV18 and TRBJ2-1, is NAGVMQNPRHLVRRRGQEARLRCSPMKGHSHVYWYRQLPEEGLKFMVYLQKENIIDESGMPKERFSAEFPKEGPSILRIQQVVRGDSAAYFCASSLTKYNEQFFGPGTRLTVL.

This chain links TRBV9 with TRBJ1-5, with D unresolved. This CDR3 has 15 residues. Germline CDR1 SGDLS, CDR2 YYNGEE. V was cut by 4 bases and J by 0 bases, with 11 bases left in between. The CDR3 reads CASSPTAYSNQPQHF. CDR3 nucleotides: TGTGCCAGCAGCCCCACAGCGTATAGCAATCAGCCCCAGCATTTT.

This chain joins TRBV5-4 and TRBJ2-7; 7 positions match TRBD1. This CDR3 is 15 amino acids long. In germline, CDR1 is SGHNT, CDR2 YYREEE (reference sequence). The ends lost 4 bases at V and 3 bases at J; junction bases unmatched: 10. CDR3 loop: CASSRINGQDYEQYF. CDR3 nucleotide sequence: TGTGCCAGCAGCCGAATCAATGGACAGGACTACGAGCAGTACTTC. Full variable domain (rest looked up from reference TRBV5-4 and TRBJ2-7): ETGVTQSPTHLIKTRGQQVTLRCSSQSGHNTVSWYQQALGQGPQFIFQYYREEENGRGNFPPRFSGLQFPNYSSELNVNALELDDSALYLCASSRINGQDYEQYFGPGTRLTVT.

The chain links TRBV3-1 (or the pseudogene TRBV3-2) to TRBJ2-1; D remains ambiguous. The CDR3 is 14 amino acids. CDR1 and CDR2 from the germline V gene are LGHDT and YNNKEL (reference sequence). The V and J ends lost 0 bases and 9 bases respectively, with 12 bases between them. CDR3 amino acids: CASSQEVGSAEQFF. The CDR3 DNA sequence: TGTGCCAGCAGCCAAGAAGTGGGGTCTGCTGAGCAGTTCTTC.

The J gene is TRBJ2-7, the V gene TRBV5-1; 7 nucleotides align to TRBD2. The V and J ends lost 10 bases and 3 bases, in that order; junction bases with no gene match: 16. Germline values: CDR1 SGHRS, CDR2 YFSETQ. CDR3 length: 15 residues. This CDR3 reads CACAQAGAALYEQYF. The CDR3 DNA is TGCGCCTGCGCGCAGGCGGGAGCCGCCCTCTACGAGCAGTACTTC.

This clone was seen only once. The chain combines TRBV18 with TRBJ1-3, with D uncertain. The CDR3 has 15 residues. Looked up from germline, CDR1 is KGHSH and CDR2 is LQKENI. V lost 3 bases to trimming and J lost 0 bases, with 9 bases between them. The CDR3 DNA reads TGTGCCAGCTCACCCCAACAGAACTCTGGAAACACCATATATTTT. Protein product: CASSPQQNSGNTIYF.

The CDR3 spells CASSKGTGRGEKLFF. The CDR3, as DNA: TGTGCCAGTAGTAAGGGCACAGGGAGGGGTGAAAAACTGTTTTTT. The chain uses TRBV19 and TRBJ1-4; possible D gene TRBD1, 6 bases. Per the germline V gene, CDR1 is LNHDA and CDR2 is SQIVND (reference sequence). The V and J ends lost 4 bases and 7 bases respectively, with 16 bases between them. CDR3 length: 15 amino acids.

The chain carries TRBV3-1 (or the pseudogene TRBV3-2) and TRBJ1-5, with D possibly TRBD1 on 5 matching bases. Germline CDR1 LGHDT, CDR2 YNNKEL (reference sequence). CDR3 length equals 19 residues. Trimming cost V 1 base and J 0 bases, with 19 bases left between them. CDR3 sequence reads: CASSQVGGMEGPSNQPQHF. The CDR3 bases are TGTGCCAGCAGCCAAGTGGGGGGGATGGAGGGCCCTAGCAATCAGCCCCAGCATTTT.

The chain joins TRBV7-8 to TRBJ1-5; no clear D gene. V lost 3 bases, J lost 3 bases, and 18 bases lay in between. Per the germline V gene, CDR1 is SGHVS and CDR2 is FQNEAQ. The CDR3 totals 17 residues. The CDR3 region is CASSFLVIAGVNQPQHF. The CDR3 DNA is TGTGCCAGCAGCTTTTTAGTGATTGCTGGGGTCAATCAGCCCCAGCATTTT. The full variable domain, rest sourced from reference TRBV7-8 and TRBJ1-5, is GAGVSQSPRYKVAKRGQDVALRCDPISGHVSLFWYQQALGQGPEFLTYFQNEAQLDKSGLPSDRFFAERPEGSVSTLKIQRTQQEDSAVYLCASSFLVIAGVNQPQHFGDGTRLSIL.

CDR3 nucleotides: TGTGCCAGCAGCCGACCGGGACCTTATGGCTACACCTTC. It specifies CASSRPGPYGYTF. V is TRBV14 and J is TRBJ1-2; D is possibly TRBD1 (5 bases). Germline CDR1 and CDR2: SGHDN and FVKESK. The CDR3 has 13 amino acids. Between the trimmed V and J ends, which lost 4 bases and 5 bases, there was a span of 11 bases.

The chain recombines TRBV6-5 with TRBJ1-5, with a weak D call TRBD1 (6 bases). Per germline, CDR1 MNHEY and CDR2 SVGAGI. The V gene lost 7 bases and the J gene lost 3 bases, with 16 bases spanning the gap. There are 15 residues in the CDR3. The CDR3 region has the DNA TGTGCCAGCATGAGGACAGCGCGTTCCAATCAGCCCCAGCATTTT. Translating it yields CASMRTARSNQPQHF.

The V and J genes are TRBV7-3 and TRBJ1-1, with a tentative D call TRBD1 (5 bases). The germline V gene has CDR1 SGHTA and CDR2 FQGTGA. The CDR3 runs 14 residues. V was trimmed by 2 bases and J by 7 bases, leaving 14 bases between them. The CDR3 protein is CASSLSGGVGEAFF. The CDR3 DNA is TGTGCCAGCAGCTTATCCGGGGGAGTCGGTGAAGCTTTCTTT.

The chain combines TRBV9 with TRBJ1-6; 10 nucleotides match TRBD1. The trim removed 3 bases at V and 7 bases at J, leaving 4 bases unmatched. There are 15 residues in the CDR3. From germline, CDR1 is SGDLS and CDR2 YYNGEE. CDR3 bases: TGTGCCAGCAGCGCCCGACAGGGGGCGAATTCACCCCTCCACTTT. Encoded protein: CASSARQGANSPLHF.

The chain joins TRBV5-1 to TRBJ2-5; TRBD1 is a possible D gene (6 bases). This CDR3 has 13 residues. CDR1 and CDR2 (germline): SGHRS, YFSETQ. V shed 0 bases and J shed 3 bases, with 6 bases lying between them. The DNA of the CDR3 is TGCGCCAGCAGCTTGGGGACAGAAGAGACCCAGTACTTC. Encoded protein: CASSLGTEETQYF.

This chain links TRBV30 with TRBJ1-4; D unclear. Trimming stripped 0 bases from V and 5 bases from J, with 7 bases between. The germline V gene has CDR1 GTSNPN and CDR2 SVGIG (reference sequence). The CDR3 loop spans 13 amino acids. The CDR3 DNA is TGTGCCTGGAGTGTAGGGTTGAATGAAAAACTGTTTTTT. As protein: CAWSVGLNEKLFF.

V gene TRBV12-3 or TRBV12-4 combines with J gene TRBJ2-2, with D unclear. The CDR3 runs 13 residues. The germline V and J ends were trimmed by 1 base and 1 base, with 1 base remaining between them. CDR3 in amino acids: CASSLGNTGELFF. The CDR3 nucleotides are TGTGCCAGCAGTTTAGGGAACACCGGGGAGCTGTTTTTT.

Details on this clone: The junction differs from germline at one of its ends, possibly a read error. The chain links TRBV7-7 to TRBJ2-2; no reliable D call. In germline, CDR1 is SSHAT, CDR2 FNYEAQ (reference sequence). CDR3 length equals 15 residues. CDR3 bases: TGTGCTAGCAGCTCAGGCGCGAAACTAACCGGGGAGCTGTTTTTT. Encoded protein: CASSSGAKLTGELFF. Using reference TRBV7-7 and TRBJ2-2 for the parts outside the CDR3, the full variable domain is GAGVSQSPRYKVTKRGQDVTLRCDPISSHATLYWYQQALGQGPEFLTYFNYEAQPDKSGLPSDRFSAERPEGSISTLTIQRTEQRDSAMYRCASSSGAKLTGELFFGEGSRLTVL.

This clone is a singleton in its sample. The rearrangement joins TRBV30 to TRBJ1-5, with D tentatively TRBD1 (6 bases). V lost 3 bases and J 2 bases, leaving 14 bases between the germline ends. The CDR3 is 15 amino acids. Germline CDR1 and CDR2: GTSNPN and SVGIG (reference sequence). This CDR3 is CAWSRGRIRNQPQHF. Here the CDR3 DNA reads TGTGCCTGGAGCCGGGGGCGCATTCGCAATCAGCCCCAGCATTTT. The complete variable domain, with remaining parts taken from reference TRBV30 and TRBJ1-5, reads SQTIHQWPATLVQPVGSPLSLECTVEGTSNPNLYWYRQAAGRGLQLLFYSVGIGQISSEVPQNLSASRPQDRQFILSSKKLLLSDSGFYLCAWSRGRIRNQPQHFGDGTRLSIL.

This chain links TRBV5-4 with TRBJ2-1; D gene unclear. Per germline, CDR1 SGHNT and CDR2 YYREEE (reference sequence). The CDR3 loop spans 14 amino acids. The V and J ends lost 3 bases and 7 bases respectively, with 14 bases between them. Here the CDR3 DNA reads TGTGCCAGCAGCTCCAGCACTGAAATTAATGAGCAGTTCTTC. The encoded protein is CASSSSTEINEQFF.

J is TRBJ2-3 and V is TRBV6-2 or TRBV6-3; D is undetermined. The ends were cut back, 6 bases at V and 4 bases at J, with 14 bases in the middle. Germline assignment: CDR1 MNHEY and CDR2 SVGEGT. This CDR3 is 14 amino acids long. CDR3 bases: TGTGCCAGCAGCCCGTTGGCACAGTCAGATACGCAGTATTTT. It yields the protein CASSPLAQSDTQYF.